This T cell receptor (beta chain) is from a study of cytomegalovirus exposure and HLA in healthy donors. Study summary: An early release of data contained 80 million to 85 million unique TCRs, which came from HLA-typed donors.

CDR3 length: 11 residues. Trimming cost V 1 base and J 8 bases, with 6 bases left between them. Per the germline V gene, CDR1 is GTSNPN and CDR2 is SVGIG (reference sequence). Study-level points and caveats: HLA restriction was apparent for most CMV-associated TCR beta chains in a later analysis.

Researchers ran the PCR with 60 Vbeta and 13 Jbeta primers. Original methodology: Later work found tens of millions of unique TCR beta chains, with around 10 million shared. Clones were sequenced by immunoSEQ multiplex PCR, and TCRdb holds only the in-frame ones, with some missing. D and trimming come from the DNA, and the V and J calls and clone size come from that table. Of roughly 110,000 clones in the sample, just over 70% were seen once. With regard to this clone: Antigen specificity is unknown.

The chain recombines TRBV30 with TRBJ2-1; a weak D match, TRBD2 (5 bases). This sequence originates from a boy younger than 18 in good health and CMV-seronegative. The sample consisted of PBMCs. DNA for the CDR3: TGTGCCTGGAGTGGAGGGCATGAGCAGTTCTTC. This encodes CAWSGGHEQFF.